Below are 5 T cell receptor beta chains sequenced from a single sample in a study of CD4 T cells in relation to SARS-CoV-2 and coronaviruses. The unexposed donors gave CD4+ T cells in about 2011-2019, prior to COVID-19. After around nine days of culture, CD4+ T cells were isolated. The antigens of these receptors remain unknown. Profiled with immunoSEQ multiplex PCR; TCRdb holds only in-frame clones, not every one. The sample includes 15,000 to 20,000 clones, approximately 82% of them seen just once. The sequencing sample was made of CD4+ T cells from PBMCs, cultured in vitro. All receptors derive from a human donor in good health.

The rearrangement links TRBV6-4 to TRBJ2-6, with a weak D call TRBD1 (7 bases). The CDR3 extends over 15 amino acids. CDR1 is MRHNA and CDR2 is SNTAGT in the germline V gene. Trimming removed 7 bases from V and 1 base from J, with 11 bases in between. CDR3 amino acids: CASTPGGSGANVLTF. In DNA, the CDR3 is TGTGCCAGCACTCCAGGGGGGTCTGGGGCCAACGTCCTGACTTTC.

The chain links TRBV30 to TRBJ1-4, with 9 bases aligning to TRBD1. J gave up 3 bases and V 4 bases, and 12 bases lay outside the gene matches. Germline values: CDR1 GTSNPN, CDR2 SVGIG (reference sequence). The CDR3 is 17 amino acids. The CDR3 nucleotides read TGTGCCTGGACGGGACAGGGACTTACTGAGGCTAATGAAAAACTGTTTTTT. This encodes CAWTGQGLTEANEKLFF.

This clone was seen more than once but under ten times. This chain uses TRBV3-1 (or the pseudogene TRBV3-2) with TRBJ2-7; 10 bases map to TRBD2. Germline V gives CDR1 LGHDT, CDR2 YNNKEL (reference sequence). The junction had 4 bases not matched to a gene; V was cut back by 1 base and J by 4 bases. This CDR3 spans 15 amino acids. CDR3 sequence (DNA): TGTGCCAGCAGCCAAGGTAGGACTAGCGGTTACGAGCAGTACTTC. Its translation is CASSQGRTSGYEQYF.

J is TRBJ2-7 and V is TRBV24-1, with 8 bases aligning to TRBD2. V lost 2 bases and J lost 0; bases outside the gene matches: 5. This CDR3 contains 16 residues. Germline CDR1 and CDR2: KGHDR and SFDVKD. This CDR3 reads CATSDSGGASSYEQYF. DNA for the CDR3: TGTGCCACCAGTGATTCCGGGGGGGCCTCCTCCTACGAGCAGTACTTC.

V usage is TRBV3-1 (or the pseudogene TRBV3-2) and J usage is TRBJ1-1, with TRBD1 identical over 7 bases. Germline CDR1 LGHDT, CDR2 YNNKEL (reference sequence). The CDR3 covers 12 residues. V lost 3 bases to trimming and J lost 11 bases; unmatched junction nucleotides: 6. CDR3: CASSQEDRFAFF. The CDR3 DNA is TGTGCCAGCAGCCAGGAGGACAGGTTTGCTTTCTTT.